This T cell receptor beta chain stems from a study of cytomegalovirus exposure and HLA in healthy donors. Study-wide points: Several of the most significant clusters were apparently associated with common viral pathogens in a later analysis.

The V end lost 8 bases, the J end lost 2 bases, and 25 bases lay between the germline ends. CDR1 and CDR2 (germline): LGHNA, YSLEER. CDR3 size: 17 residues. Points on this clone: Antigen specificity is unknown.

PCR was performed using 60 Vbeta and 13 Jbeta primers. Sequencing was performed with immunoSEQ multiplex PCR; in TCRdb, only in-frame clones are kept and a portion is missing. The repertoire holds 160,000 or so clones, roughly 80% seen once, with about 7% in the top ten. The genes are TRBV4-3 and TRBJ2-7, with a possible D match to TRBD1 (6 bases). The receptor comes from a woman under 40 in good health and CMV-seropositive. Sequenced sample: PBMCs. The CDR3 sequence is CASPTGFVSHETYEQYF. For the CDR3, the DNA is TGCGCCAGCCCAACAGGGTTTGTAAGCCATGAGACCTACGAGCAGTACTTC.